This TCR beta chain was identified in a study of blood T cell repertoires in COVID-19 (TCRdb year 2020). Describing the broader study: Collaborator samples came from the United States, Italy and Spain and covered acute and convalescent phases of COVID-19. Sample metadata almost always included a de-identified subject ID, COVID-19 status, age in years and sex. Deeply sampled blood TCRbeta repertoires from subjects exposed to, actively infected with, or recovered from COVID-19 were included in the dataset. A freely available public database, intended as a resource for researchers studying the immune response to SARS-CoV-2, is where the repertoires were released. The material from the prospective study consisted of cDNA or gDNA derived from T cells, B-cell-depleted T cells, or PBMCs. HLA class I and class II types, where available, came from metadata supplied by the sample provider rather than from assay-based typing. Samples were obtained from the ongoing ImmuneRACE study (first 160 participants) and from over 1,000 subjects provided by 6 global collaborators.

Enrolling through a virtual design, the prospective study's participants ranged in age from about 18 to 89 years and lived across roughly 23 United States geographic areas. In the prospective study, cohorts were assigned on the basis of participant-reported clinical history obtained from a screening survey and a study questionnaire. ImmuneRACE Cohort 3 recovered participants were defined by two consecutive negative NP/OP PCR tests, healthcare professional clearance, or symptom resolution. Each participant in the prospective study had whole blood, serum and a nasopharyngeal or oropharyngeal swab collected by mobile phlebotomists. Over an approximately 2-month period, participants in the prospective study had the option of providing additional blood draws and questionnaires. Before DNA extraction, prospective study blood samples were shipped either frozen or at room temperature. Of note for this clone: This clone's antigen is unknown. It has no much larger one-base neighbor in the sample; base qualities were not kept.

A distance of 12 bases separates the germline ends of V and J, which lose 5 bases and 7 bases respectively. Reading the germline V gene gives CDR1 MRHNA and CDR2 SNTAGT. The CDR3 runs 13 amino acids, cysteine and phenylalanine included. Only the CDR3 DNA stays, 39 bases, in frame from base 1. TCRbeta CDR3 regions were amplified from genomic DNA using the immunoSEQ Assay, a bias-controlled multiplex PCR. The authors' analysis ran thus. Nucleated cell counts per sample were estimated from amplification of reference gene primers within the assay. To quantify the absolute abundance of each unique TCRbeta CDR3 rearrangement, sequence reads were collapsed and filtered. Productive Simpson clonality was computed per sample as the square root of Simpson's diversity index over productive rearrangements. TCRdb provides this immuneACCESS table in a form limited to in-frame rearrangements. Some clones are lacking; in checked studies, under half of them reflect an unresolved V gene, and why the rest are absent is not known. V, J and clone size were drawn from that table, and D and trimming were deduced from the DNA. Present in this sample are some 300,000 clones, more than 75% of which were seen just once. Of the sample, more than 1% falls within the top ten clones.

The paper as a whole reports these results and caveats: How much clinical and demographic metadata was included differed by source and by participant, and the metadata was provided uncurated.

Sequenced material: PBMCs or T cells enriched from blood (not recorded which). This TCR came from a woman aged 30 to 39 who had recovered from COVID-19. The receptor chain draws on TRBV6-4 and TRBJ2-1, with no confidently assigned D gene. The DNA sequence is as follows: TGTGCCAGCAGTCCAGGTCTTGGGAATGAGCAGTTCTTC. This encodes CASSPGLGNEQFF.